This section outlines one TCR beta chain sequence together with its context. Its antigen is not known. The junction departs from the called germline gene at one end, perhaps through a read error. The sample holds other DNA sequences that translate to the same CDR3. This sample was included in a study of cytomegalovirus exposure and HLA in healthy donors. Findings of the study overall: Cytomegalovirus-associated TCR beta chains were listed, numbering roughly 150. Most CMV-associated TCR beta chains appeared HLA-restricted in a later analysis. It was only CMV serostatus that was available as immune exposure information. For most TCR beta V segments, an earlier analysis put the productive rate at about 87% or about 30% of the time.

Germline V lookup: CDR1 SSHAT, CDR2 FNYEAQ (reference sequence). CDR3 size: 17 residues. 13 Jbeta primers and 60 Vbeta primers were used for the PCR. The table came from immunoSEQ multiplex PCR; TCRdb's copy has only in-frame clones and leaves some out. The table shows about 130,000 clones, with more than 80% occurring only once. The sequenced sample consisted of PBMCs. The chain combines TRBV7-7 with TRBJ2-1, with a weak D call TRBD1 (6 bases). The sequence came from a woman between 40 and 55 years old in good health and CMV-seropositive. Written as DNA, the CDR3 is TGTGCTAGCAGCCGACTGGGGCAGGGGCCCTCCTACAATGAGCAGTTCTTC. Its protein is CASSRLGQGPSYNEQFF.